Listed here are 14 T cell receptor beta chains from one sample, sequenced in a study of CD4 and CD8 cells across lung adenocarcinoma regions. TCRdb reanalysed the PCR reads using MiXCR and keeps one entry per CDR3 protein. This table holds roughly 6,000 distinct CDR3 sequences, about half found once. The sequencing input was CD8+ T cells from the margin of a lung tumor. These receptors all stem from a male donor with lung adenocarcinoma. The CD4 and CD8 labels of this study may be unreliable.

This clonotype has only a few counts. J is TRBJ2-1 and V is TRBV9; either TRBD1 or TRBD2 may fit D (5 bases each). The J call may be incorrect, as the DNA end agrees better with TRBJ2-5. The length of the CDR3 is 14 residues. Looked up from germline, CDR1 is SGDLS and CDR2 is YYNGEE. The CDR3 loop reads CASSPTGAKETQYF. The CDR3 region has the DNA TGTGCCAGCAGCCCCACCGGGGCGAAAGAGACCCAGTACTTC.

The chain carries TRBV6-1 and TRBJ2-1; 7 nucleotides align to TRBD1. J lost 4 bases, V lost 0 bases, and 15 bases had no gene match. This CDR3 is 19 amino acids long. The germline V gene has CDR1 MNHNS and CDR2 SASEGT. As DNA, the CDR3 is TGTGCCAGCAGTGAAGCCCGGGTAGGGGGCCATTCCCCTTACAATGAGCAGTTCTTC. This gives the protein CASSEARVGGHSPYNEQFF.

In its sample, this clonotype was seen many times. The rearrangement joins TRBV7-3 to TRBJ2-3; perhaps TRBD2 as D (5 bases). The germline V gene encodes CDR1 SGHTA and CDR2 FQGTGA. This CDR3 has 14 residues. V was trimmed by 5 bases and J by 0 bases, leaving 9 bases between them. CDR3 in DNA: TGTGCCAGCAGCGAGGGCTCTAGCACAGATACGCAGTATTTT. Protein sequence: CASSEGSSTDTQYF. Supplemented by reference TRBV7-3 and TRBJ2-3, the full variable domain reads GAGVSQTPSNKVTEKGKYVELRCDPISGHTALYWYRQSLGQGPEFLIYFQGTGAADDSGLPNDRFFAVRPEGSVSTLKIQRTERGDSAVYLCASSEGSSTDTQYFGPGTRLTVL.

The chain uses TRBV7-6 and TRBJ2-6; 7 positions match TRBD2. CDR3 size: 15 residues. Looked up from germline, CDR1 is SGHVS and CDR2 is FNYEAQ. Trimming removed 5 bases from V and 4 bases from J; junction bases left unmatched: 5. CDR3 residues: CASSGGVDGANVLTF. The DNA of the CDR3 is TGTGCCAGCAGCGGGGGGGTCGACGGGGCCAACGTCCTGACTTTC.

The gene calls are TRBV27 and TRBJ2-2; D perhaps matches TRBD2 (6 bases). This CDR3 spans 14 amino acids. With 8 bases removed from V and 5 bases from J, the gap between germline ends came to 15 bases. Germline loops: CDR1 MNHEY, CDR2 SMNVEV (reference sequence). The CDR3 bases are TGTGCCAGCGAACAACTTCGGGGGACCGGGGAGCTGTTTTTT. Translation: CASEQLRGTGELFF.

The rearrangement links TRBV12-3 or TRBV12-4 to TRBJ2-1; D remains ambiguous. The CDR3 has 15 amino acids. V lost 2 bases to trimming and J lost 8 bases, with 16 bases between them. The CDR3 is CASSLTWQKIDEQFF. CDR3 nucleotides: TGTGCCAGCAGTTTAACGTGGCAAAAAATCGATGAGCAGTTCTTC.

This clonotype was recorded many times. This clone may be a read error of a much larger clone one base away. V is TRBV6-1 and J is TRBJ2-1; TRBD2 matches 11 bases. This CDR3 is built from 16 residues. Germline CDR1 MNHNS, CDR2 SASEGT. The trim removed 3 bases at V and 10 bases at J, leaving 11 bases unmatched. The CDR3 nucleotides read TGTGCCAGCAGTGATTTCCTAGCGGGAGGCACCTACGAGCAGTTCTTC. Protein product: CASSDFLAGGTYEQFF.

The chain uses TRBV25-1 and TRBJ2-3, with no clear D. The germline V and J ends were trimmed by 5 bases and 1 base, with 7 bases remaining between them. The CDR3 consists of 13 residues. Per germline, CDR1 MGHDK and CDR2 SYGVNS. In DNA, the CDR3 is TGTGCCAGCAGTAAAACAGGCACAGATACGCAGTATTTT. Protein product: CASSKTGTDTQYF.

V gene TRBV6-1 combines with J gene TRBJ2-1, with TRBD2 matching over 11 bases. This CDR3 contains 16 residues. The V gene end was trimmed by 6 bases and the J gene end by 9 bases; junction bases not matched to a gene: 13. Germline loops: CDR1 MNHNS, CDR2 SASEGT. CDR3 nucleotide sequence: TGTGCCAGCAGCCCCACACTAGCGGGAGAAGGTTGTGAGCAGTTCTTC. This sequence encodes CASSPTLAGEGCEQFF.

This clonotype has a handful of counts. This chain connects TRBV12-3 or TRBV12-4 to TRBJ2-1; D not certain. This CDR3 contains 14 residues. V lost 5 bases and J lost 6, with 14 bases in between. DNA of the CDR3: TGTGCCAGCAGTGCGACTCTCCCCGGCAATGAGCAGTTCTTC. Translated: CASSATLPGNEQFF.

In this sample, this clonotype turned up once. The chain is built from TRBV27 and TRBJ1-2; D is possibly TRBD1 (6 bases). The CDR3 is 13 residues long. Germline loops: CDR1 MNHEY, CDR2 SMNVEV (reference sequence). The V and J ends lost 6 bases and 7 bases respectively, with 15 bases between them. The CDR3: CASSGTGYRGYTF. CDR3 coding DNA: TGTGCCAGCAGCGGAACAGGGTACCGTGGCTACACCTTC.

This clonotype was recorded a few times. The chain combines TRBV12-3 or TRBV12-4 with TRBJ1-6; D is possibly TRBD1 (5 bases). The germline V and J ends were trimmed by 5 bases and 8 bases, with 10 bases remaining between them. This CDR3 comprises 13 residues. This chain's CDR3 is CASSLGGDSPLHF. CDR3 sequence (DNA): TGTGCCAGCAGTCTAGGAGGGGATTCACCCCTCCACTTT.

By proportion, this clonotype is medium-sized (0.01 to 0.1%). The V gene is TRBV6-5, the J gene TRBJ2-3; 10 positions agree with TRBD1. V shed 5 bases and J 8 bases; nucleotides not matched to a gene: 19. Germline values: CDR1 MNHEY, CDR2 SVGAGI. The CDR3 has 18 residues. CDR3 DNA: TGTGCCAGCAGTATTCAGGGGGGACAGGGGATTGTTTTGGTTACGCAGTATTTT. Encoded protein: CASSIQGGQGIVLVTQYF.

The V call is TRBV6-4, the J call TRBJ1-6, with D possibly being TRBD1 (5 bases). CDR1 and CDR2 from the germline V gene are MRHNA and SNTAGT. CDR3 length: 14 amino acids. V lost 5 bases, J lost 8 bases, and 13 bases lay in between. The CDR3 region is CASSIQETDSPLHF. The CDR3 DNA sequence: TGTGCCAGCAGTATACAGGAAACGGATTCACCCCTCCACTTT.